The 28 T cell receptor beta chains given below trace back to one sample, sequenced in a study of OX40 agonist ivuxolimab in advanced cancers. The table came from immunoSEQ multiplex PCR; TCRdb's copy has only in-frame clones and leaves some out. This table has approximately 30,000 clones, 90% appearing once. Specimen: CD4+ or CD8+ T cells sorted from blood, collected in a trial of the OX40 agonist ivuxolimab. Every receptor here comes from an adult with an advanced solid tumor such as melanoma, head and neck, liver or kidney cancer.

The V gene is TRBV19, the J gene TRBJ2-5; D could derive from TRBD1 or TRBD2 (6 bases each). The germline V gene has CDR1 LNHDA and CDR2 SQIVND (reference sequence). The CDR3 length is 15 residues. Trimming left V 1 base short and J 5 bases short, with 14 bases between. The CDR3 DNA sequence: TGTGCCAGTAGTATAGGGACGGGGGCCAGGGAGACCCAGTACTTC. Amino acids: CASSIGTGARETQYF.

The V and J genes are TRBV15 and TRBJ2-4, with 8 bases that match TRBD2. Germline CDR1 and CDR2: LNHNV and YYDKDF (reference sequence). The CDR3 consists of 18 residues. J gave up 0 bases and V 0 bases, and 7 bases lay outside the gene matches. The CDR3 region has the DNA TGTGCCACCAGCAGAGACCCGGGACTAGTACTAGCCAAAAACATTCAGTACTTC. Its protein is CATSRDPGLVLAKNIQYF.

This chain's CDR3 is CASSDSYGYTF. The CDR3 DNA reads TGTGCCAGTAGTGACTCGTATGGCTACACCTTC. The J gene is TRBJ1-2, the V gene TRBV19; no reliable D call. This CDR3 is 11 amino acids long. Trimming removed 5 bases from V and 5 bases from J, with 6 bases in between. Germline CDR1 LNHDA, CDR2 SQIVND (reference sequence).

V is TRBV19 and J is TRBJ1-1; D unclear. The V end lost 2 bases, the J end lost 1 base, and 5 bases lay between the germline ends. Germline lookup yields CDR1 LNHDA and CDR2 SQIVND (reference sequence). The CDR3 covers 13 residues. CDR3 loop: CASSISRNTEAFF. The CDR3 DNA reads as TGTGCCAGTAGTATAAGCAGGAACACTGAAGCTTTCTTT.

The chain links TRBV7-2 to TRBJ2-2; TRBD2 matches at 13 bases. Trimming at V came to 1 base and at J to 3 bases, leaving 8 bases not matched to a gene. The CDR3 extends over 19 amino acids. From germline, CDR1 is SGHTA and CDR2 FQGNSA. CDR3: CASSLVSWTSGRDTGELFF. CDR3 sequence (DNA): TGTGCCAGCAGCTTAGTAAGTTGGACTAGCGGGAGAGACACCGGGGAGCTGTTTTTT.

The chain has TRBV5-1 and TRBJ2-3, with 12 bases fitting TRBD2. Per the germline V gene, CDR1 is SGHRS and CDR2 is YFSETQ. Losses at the gene ends were 3 bases for V and 2 bases for J; bases not matched to a gene: 16. CDR3 size: 20 residues. The CDR3: CASSSNGLAGLLPPTDTQYF. In DNA form, the CDR3 reads TGCGCCAGCAGCTCGAACGGACTAGCGGGACTTCTGCCTCCCACAGATACGCAGTATTTT.

CDR3 coding DNA: TGTGCCATCAGTGCCACCACTAGCGGACAACATGGGATGGACACCGGGGAGCTGTTTTTT. Translated, it gives CAISATTSGQHGMDTGELFF. The chain joins TRBV10-3 to TRBJ2-2, with 8 bases aligning to TRBD2. CDR1 and CDR2 (germline): ENHRY, SYGVKD. This CDR3 has 20 amino acids. V lost 4 bases and J lost 3; bases outside the gene matches: 19.

The chain employs TRBV6-5 and TRBJ2-2, with 7 bases matching TRBD2. This CDR3 has 15 residues. The V and J ends lost 0 bases and 6 bases, in that order; junction bases with no gene match: 4. Looked up from germline, CDR1 is MNHEY and CDR2 is SVGAGI. The DNA for the CDR3 is TGTGCCAGCAGTTACTCGCTCCGGGGGGCCGGGGAGCTGTTTTTT. The encoded protein is CASSYSLRGAGELFF.

The chain carries TRBV7-9 and TRBJ2-1; D remains ambiguous. Germline CDR1 and CDR2: SEHNR and FQNEAQ (reference sequence). V lost 5 bases, J lost 7 bases, and 9 bases lay in between. The CDR3 has 12 residues. CDR3 in amino acids: CASSGTVNEQFF. In DNA form, the CDR3 reads TGTGCCAGCAGCGGCACAGTTAATGAGCAGTTCTTC.

The V call is TRBV9, the J call TRBJ2-1, with TRBD2 identical over 10 bases. Germline trimming cut 3 bases from V and 4 bases from J; bases unmatched to any gene: 7. CDR3 size: 16 residues. Germline CDR1 is SGDLS and CDR2 is YYNGEE. The CDR3 DNA reads as TGTGCCAGCAGCGCTGGTCTAGCGGGAGAGTACAATGAGCAGTTCTTC. This gives the protein CASSAGLAGEYNEQFF. The complete variable domain, with remaining parts taken from reference TRBV9 and TRBJ2-1, reads DSGVTQTPKHLITATGQRVTLRCSPRSGDLSVYWYQQSLDQGLQFLIQYYNGEERAKGNILERFSAQQFPDLHSELNLSSLELGDSALYFCASSAGLAGEYNEQFFGPGTRLTVL.

This clone was recorded once. The J gene is TRBJ1-4, the V gene TRBV6-5; D unresolved. The CDR3 runs 16 residues. V lost 2 bases and J lost 4, with 14 bases in between. Germline values: CDR1 MNHEY, CDR2 SVGAGI. CDR3: CASSYTRTGINEKLFF. CDR3 DNA: TGTGCCAGCAGTTACACACGAACGGGGATTAATGAAAAACTGTTTTTT.

The chain uses TRBV10-3 and TRBJ2-7; TRBD1 is a possible D gene (6 bases). V was shortened by 6 bases and J by 2 bases, with 17 bases between the two germline ends. Germline loops: CDR1 ENHRY, CDR2 SYGVKD. The CDR3 covers 15 residues. CDR3 DNA: TGTGCCATCAGAGCGGACAGCCAGGGCGCCTACGAGCAGTACTTC. Translated: CAIRADSQGAYEQYF.

The CDR3 sequence: CASDPSISYEQYF. The CDR3 region has the DNA TGCGCCAGCGACCCTAGTATTTCCTACGAGCAGTACTTC. The chain uses TRBV5-1 and TRBJ2-7; D remains ambiguous. There are 13 residues in the CDR3. From germline, CDR1 is SGHRS and CDR2 YFSETQ. The ends were cut back, 7 bases at V and 1 base at J, with 12 bases in the middle.

V is TRBV7-9 and J is TRBJ2-7; D is possibly TRBD2 (6 bases). The V gene's germline CDR1 is SEHNR and CDR2 FQNEAQ (reference sequence). This CDR3 region has 14 residues. Trimming cost V 2 bases and J 2 bases, with 10 bases left between them. The DNA of the CDR3 is TGTGCCAGCAGCTTACGGGACTGGACCTACGAGCAGTACTTC. It codes for CASSLRDWTYEQYF.

J is TRBJ2-5 and V is TRBV19; unclear D gene. Judging by the DNA end, TRBJ2-7 fits better; the J call may be wrong. The CDR3 extends over 15 amino acids. Germline CDR1 is LNHDA and CDR2 is SQIVND (reference sequence). In DNA, the CDR3 is TGTGCCAGTAGTATTCGGTCAGGCCCTTCCTACGAGCAGTACTTC. Protein: CASSIRSGPSYEQYF.

The chain employs TRBV11-2 and TRBJ2-2; D unresolved. The germline gives CDR1 SGHAT, CDR2 FQNNGV. V was pared by 5 bases and J by 0 bases, with 16 bases between. This CDR3 comprises 17 residues. The CDR3: CASSPHGWTSNTGELFF. The CDR3 DNA sequence: TGTGCCAGCAGCCCCCATGGGTGGACCTCGAACACCGGGGAGCTGTTTTTT.

A single count supports this clone. V and J are TRBV4-3 and TRBJ2-7, with TRBD1 identical over 10 bases. Germline CDR1 LGHNA, CDR2 YSLEER. This CDR3 region has 15 residues. After removal of 3 bases from V and 7 bases from J, the junction contained 9 bases not matched to a gene. The CDR3 nucleotides are TGCGCCAGCAGCCATTCCGGGACAGGGGTTGAAGAGCAGTACTTC. The encoded protein is CASSHSGTGVEEQYF.

This chain links TRBV7-2 with TRBJ2-1; TRBD2 matches 13 bases. Germline trimming cut 6 bases from V and 7 bases from J; bases unmatched to any gene: 15. Germline V CDR1 and CDR2: SGHTA, FQGNSA. CDR3 length equals 18 residues. The CDR3, as DNA: TGTGCCAGCAGGGCACATTGGACTAGCGGGAGAACGGGGAATGAGCAGTTCTTC. Its translation: CASRAHWTSGRTGNEQFF.

The genes are TRBV25-1 and TRBJ2-7; D may be TRBD1 (6 bases). The CDR3 has 15 residues. The ends were cut back, 1 base at V and 4 bases at J, with 14 bases in the middle. Germline V lookup: CDR1 MGHDK, CDR2 SYGVNS. The CDR3 DNA sequence: TGTGCCAGCAGTGAATGGGGGCAGCAAACGTACGAGCAGTACTTC. Protein: CASSEWGQQTYEQYF.

The chain combines TRBV4-3 with TRBJ1-5; no definite D call. V lost 3 bases and J lost 2, with 20 bases in between. CDR3 size: 18 residues. CDR1 is LGHNA and CDR2 is YSLEER in the germline V gene. In DNA, the CDR3 is TGCGCCAGCAGCCAGGACCTGGACCCGGAGGTTGGCAATCAGCCCCAGCATTTT. Its translation is CASSQDLDPEVGNQPQHF.

The chain links TRBV5-1 to TRBJ2-7; the match to TRBD2 covers 7 bases. The V gene end was trimmed by 0 bases and the J gene end by 6 bases; junction bases not matched to a gene: 3. This CDR3 is 13 amino acids long. The germline V gene encodes CDR1 SGHRS and CDR2 YFSETQ. CDR3 in amino acids: CASSLGLASEQYF. The CDR3 DNA reads as TGCGCCAGCAGCTTGGGACTAGCTTCCGAGCAGTACTTC.

V is TRBV16 and J is TRBJ2-3; 8 bases match TRBD2. This CDR3 comprises 15 residues. With V trimmed by 4 bases and J by 3 bases, 6 bases remained unmatched. Germline V CDR1 and CDR2: KGHSY, FQNENV. The CDR3 bases are TGTGCCAGCAGCCTCGGGGGGGCTACGACAGATACGCAGTATTTT. Its protein product is CASSLGGATTDTQYF.

The V call is TRBV5-5, the J call TRBJ2-7; the D gene is possibly TRBD1 (6 bases). This CDR3 has 13 amino acids. Per the germline V gene, CDR1 is SGHKS and CDR2 is YYEKEE (reference sequence). V was cut by 4 bases and J by 3 bases, with 11 bases left in between. The CDR3 loop reads CASSPRDIYEQYF. CDR3 in DNA: TGTGCCAGCAGCCCGAGGGACATCTACGAGCAGTACTTC.

The V call is TRBV29-1, the J call TRBJ2-7; D unclear. Looked up from germline, CDR1 is SQVTM and CDR2 is ANQGSEA. The ends were cut back, 4 bases at V and 4 bases at J, with 14 bases in the middle. The CDR3 contains 13 residues. The CDR3 DNA reads TGCAGCGTTGTGTTGGTAGGGTATTACGAGCAGTACTTC. Its protein product is CSVVLVGYYEQYF.

The genes are TRBV2 and TRBJ1-4; no definite D call. The V gene lost 11 bases and the J gene lost 0 bases, with 7 bases spanning the gap. Germline CDR1 is SNHLY and CDR2 is FYNNEI. The CDR3 spans 12 residues. The CDR3 sequence: CASRPTNEKLFF. In DNA, the CDR3 is TGTGCCTCCAGACCAACTAATGAAAAACTGTTTTTT.

This chain uses TRBV19 with TRBJ2-1; D unresolved. CDR1 is LNHDA, CDR2 SQIVND, per germline (reference sequence). V was pared by 7 bases and J by 6 bases, with 7 bases between. The CDR3 extends over 11 amino acids. CDR3 nucleotides: TGTGCCAGTACACCCGGCAATGAGCAGTTCTTC. Translation: CASTPGNEQFF. Combining the CDR3 with reference TRBV19 and TRBJ2-1 gives the whole variable domain DGGITQSPKYLFRKEGQNVTLSCEQNLNHDAMYWYRQDPGQGLRLIYYSQIVNDFQKGDIAEGYSVSREKKESFPLTVTSAQKNPTAFYLCASTPGNEQFFGPGTRLTVL.

The genes are TRBV6-5 and TRBJ2-3; 12 nucleotides line up with TRBD2. J was trimmed by 3 bases and V by 2 bases; bases with no gene match: 0. Looked up from germline, CDR1 is MNHEY and CDR2 is SVGAGI. The CDR3 covers 15 residues. Written as DNA, the CDR3 is TGTGCCAGCAGTTACGGGACTAGCGGGACAGATACGCAGTATTTT. Amino acid sequence: CASSYGTSGTDTQYF.

The CDR3 coding sequence is TGTGCCAGCAGTTTGAGCGGGGCCCGTACAGATACGCAGTATTTT. Translating gives CASSLSGARTDTQYF. The chain couples TRBV27 to TRBJ2-3, with 7 bases aligning to TRBD2. Germline trimming cut 3 bases from V and 3 bases from J; bases unmatched to any gene: 6. From germline, CDR1 is MNHEY and CDR2 SMNVEV (reference sequence). CDR3 size: 15 residues.